One and the same sample provided the 5 T cell receptor beta chains below, sequenced in a study of identifying expanded T cells in peripheral blood. Sequencing used immunoSEQ multiplex PCR; TCRdb keeps in-frame clones, though not all of them. This sample has 85,000 to 90,000 clones, with 86% found just once. The sequenced material came from blood. These receptors were collected from a person between 18 and 69 years old in good health.

The chain has TRBV4-3 and TRBJ1-2; D gene ambiguous. V lost 0 bases, J lost 8 bases, and 10 bases lay in between. The CDR3 covers 13 residues. CDR1 and CDR2 from the germline V gene are LGHNA and YSLEER. The CDR3 loop reads CASSQDRTGGYTF. The CDR3 nucleotides are TGCGCCAGCAGCCAAGATAGGACTGGAGGCTACACCTTC.

The chain joins TRBV5-6 to TRBJ1-2, with D uncertain. Trimming shortened V by 6 bases and J by 2 bases, and 14 bases separated the two germline ends. In germline, CDR1 is SGHDT, CDR2 YYEEEE. The CDR3 has 14 residues. The chain's CDR3 is CASTPRAVNYGYTF. The CDR3 nucleotides are TGTGCCAGCACCCCCCGGGCAGTAAACTATGGCTACACCTTC.

The chain has TRBV7-2 and TRBJ2-1; D might be TRBD2 (6 bases). The CDR3 sequence is 16 residues long. V lost 5 bases to trimming and J lost 8 bases, with 22 bases between them. The germline CDR1 and CDR2 sequences are SGHTA and FQGNSA. CDR3 coding DNA: TGTGCCAGCAGCCCCCTCCCCAGACTAGTTGGCTATGAGCAGTTCTTC. Its translation: CASSPLPRLVGYEQFF.

The genes are TRBV18 and TRBJ1-1; D remains unclear. The germline V gene has CDR1 KGHSH and CDR2 LQKENI. The CDR3 sequence is 13 residues long. V lost 4 bases, J lost 3 bases, and 9 bases lay in between. CDR3 coding DNA: TGTGCCAGCTCACAGAACCGGGACACTGAAGCTTTCTTT. Its translation: CASSQNRDTEAFF.

The chain carries TRBV18 and TRBJ1-1; possible D gene TRBD1, 5 bases. The V end was cut by 2 bases, the J end by 4 bases, with 14 bases between. The CDR3 is 15 residues long. Germline CDR1 reads KGHSH; CDR2 reads LQKENI. The chain's CDR3 is CASSPSGIGRTEAFF. CDR3 DNA sequence: TGTGCCAGCTCACCATCAGGGATAGGCCGCACTGAAGCTTTCTTT.